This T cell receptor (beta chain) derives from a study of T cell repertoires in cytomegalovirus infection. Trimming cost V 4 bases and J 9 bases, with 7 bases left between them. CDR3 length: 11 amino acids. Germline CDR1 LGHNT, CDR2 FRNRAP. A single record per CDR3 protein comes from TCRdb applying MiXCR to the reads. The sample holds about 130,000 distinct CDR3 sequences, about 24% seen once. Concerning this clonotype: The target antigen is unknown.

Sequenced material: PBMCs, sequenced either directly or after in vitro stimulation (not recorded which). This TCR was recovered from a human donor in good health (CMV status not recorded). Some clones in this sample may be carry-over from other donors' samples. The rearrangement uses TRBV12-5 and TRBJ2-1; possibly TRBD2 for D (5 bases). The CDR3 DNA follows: TGTGCTAGTGGTTCGAGGGCTGAGCAGTTCTTC. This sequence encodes CASGSRAEQFF.